The 6 T cell receptor beta chains reported below all come from one sample, sequenced in a study of blood T cell repertoires in COVID-19. Sequencing was performed with immunoSEQ multiplex PCR; in TCRdb, only in-frame clones are kept and a portion is missing. The sample includes tens of thousands of clones, over 85% of them seen just once. The sequenced sample consisted of peripheral blood. These receptors all come from a human donor in a cohort sampled during active COVID-19.

The V and J genes are TRBV7-9 and TRBJ2-3; 7 bases are a match to TRBD2. Trimming cost V 5 bases and J 0 bases; bases outside gene matches: 8. This CDR3 contains 16 residues. Looked up from germline, CDR1 is SEHNR and CDR2 is FQNEAQ (reference sequence). This CDR3 reads CASSLASGSSTDTQYF. The CDR3 DNA is TGTGCCAGCAGCCTGGCTAGCGGTTCTAGCACAGATACGCAGTATTTT.

This chain links TRBV29-1 with TRBJ2-2; 8 bases align to TRBD2. V lost 6 bases and J lost 2; bases outside the gene matches: 11. The germline V gene has CDR1 SQVTM and CDR2 ANQGSEA. This CDR3 comprises 16 residues. The CDR3 is CSVRSGTDPNTGELFF. The CDR3 DNA follows: TGCAGCGTACGTAGCGGGACCGACCCTAACACCGGGGAGCTGTTTTTT.

The rearrangement links TRBV10-1 to TRBJ2-7; 10 bases agree with TRBD1. CDR1 and CDR2 (germline): WNHNN, SYGVQD (reference sequence). This CDR3 is built from 13 residues. The J segment lost 3 bases and the V segment lost 7 bases, leaving 3 bases of the junction unmatched. CDR3 residues: CASKGQGIYEQYF. In nucleotides, the CDR3 is TGCGCCAGCAAGGGACAGGGGATCTACGAGCAGTACTTC.

This sequence joins TRBV30 and TRBJ2-7, with TRBD2 matching over 10 bases. The CDR3 is made up of 14 amino acids. V trimming: 4 bases; J trimming: 4 bases; junction bases outside the gene matches: 7. The V gene's germline CDR1 is GTSNPN and CDR2 SVGIG (reference sequence). The CDR3 protein is CAWNPAGGVYEQYF. The CDR3 DNA reads as TGTGCCTGGAATCCAGCGGGAGGGGTGTACGAGCAGTACTTC.

This clone was counted a single time. V is TRBV7-2 and J is TRBJ1-5; D perhaps matches TRBD1 (5 bases). Trimming cost V 4 bases and J 8 bases, with 12 bases left between them. Germline V gene data show CDR1 as SGHTA and CDR2 as FQGNSA. CDR3 length: 13 amino acids. The CDR3 nucleotides are TGTGCCAGCAGCTCCGGGAGGGGTGAGCCCCAGCATTTT. Translated, it gives CASSSGRGEPQHF.

V usage is TRBV4-2 and J usage is TRBJ2-1; 7 bases agree with TRBD2. With 0 bases clipped from V and 0 bases from J, the junction kept 8 bases outside the gene matches. Per germline, CDR1 LGHNA and CDR2 YNFKEQ. The CDR3 has 18 residues. The CDR3 sequence: CASSQDGVRESSYNEQFF. DNA of the CDR3: TGTGCCAGCAGCCAAGATGGGGTGCGGGAGAGCTCCTACAATGAGCAGTTCTTC.